These 20 T cell receptor beta chains came from one sample sequenced in a study of shared clonotypes between healthy human individuals. This table comes from immunoSEQ multiplex PCR, and its TCRdb copy is limited to in-frame clones, with some not included. The sample includes 950,000 to 1,300,000 clones, roughly 75% seen only once; the top ten take roughly 1.5%. What was sequenced was memory CD4+ T cells sorted from blood. Subset described: CD45RA-negative fraction. These receptors were collected from a man aged 18 to 30 in good health.

This clone appeared a single time. V and J are TRBV18 and TRBJ1-3; D unclear. CDR3 length: 16 amino acids. V shed 3 bases and J shed 0 bases, with 12 bases lying between them. Germline-derived CDR1 and CDR2 are KGHSH and LQKENI. The CDR3 spells CASSPGISFSGNTIYF. As DNA, the CDR3 is TGTGCCAGCTCACCGGGGATCTCCTTCTCTGGAAACACCATATATTTT.

The chain links TRBV14 to TRBJ2-3; D unresolved. The length of the CDR3 is 14 residues. Between the trimmed V and J ends, which lost 1 base and 6 bases, there was a span of 11 bases. Germline-derived CDR1 and CDR2 are SGHDN and FVKESK. The CDR3 is CASSQGSVVDTQYF. The CDR3 DNA follows: TGTGCCAGCAGCCAAGGGTCGGTAGTCGATACGCAGTATTTT.

The table lists this clone with a few counts. The chain has TRBV4-1 and TRBJ1-5; D uncertain. Between the trimmed V and J ends, which lost 3 bases and 0 bases, there was a span of 9 bases. Germline values: CDR1 MGHRA, CDR2 YSYEKL. The CDR3 totals 15 residues. The CDR3 DNA reads TGCGCCAGCAGCCATGGGCAGCTTAGCAATCAGCCCCAGCATTTT. This gives the protein CASSHGQLSNQPQHF.

This clone was seen a few times. V gene TRBV5-1 combines with J gene TRBJ1-2; no clear D. Looked up from germline, CDR1 is SGHRS and CDR2 is YFSETQ. CDR3 length: 14 residues. V was shortened by 0 bases and J by 8 bases, with 14 bases between the two germline ends. CDR3 amino acids: CASSLEGTGTGYTF. For the CDR3, the DNA is TGCGCCAGCAGCTTGGAGGGTACCGGAACGGGCTACACCTTC.

V and J are TRBV15 and TRBJ1-1; a possible D gene is TRBD1 (6 bases). This CDR3 region has 15 residues. Trimming shortened V by 5 bases and J by 1 base, and 14 bases separated the two germline ends. The germline gives CDR1 LNHNV, CDR2 YYDKDF (reference sequence). DNA of the CDR3: TGTGCCACCAGCTCACCGGGACATAGGAACACTGAAGCTTTCTTT. This codes for CATSSPGHRNTEAFF.

DNA for the CDR3: TGTGCCAGCAGCCTCCTTACCATGAACACTGAAGCTTTCTTT. Translation: CASSLLTMNTEAFF. The chain uses TRBV5-4 and TRBJ1-1, with D unresolved. The CDR3 has 14 residues. Germline values: CDR1 SGHNT, CDR2 YYREEE (reference sequence). Between the trimmed V and J ends, which lost 4 bases and 0 bases, there was a span of 10 bases.

V usage is TRBV4-3 and J usage is TRBJ1-2; a weak D match, TRBD1 (5 bases). Per germline, CDR1 LGHNA and CDR2 YSLEER. V lost 3 bases, J lost 6 bases, and 14 bases lay in between. The CDR3 has 14 amino acids. CDR3 DNA: TGCGCCAGCAGCCAGCAGGGAGAAAGAAATGGCTACACCTTC. Its protein product is CASSQQGERNGYTF.

This clone was observed a handful of times. V gene TRBV5-4 combines with J gene TRBJ1-1; tentatively, D is TRBD1 (5 bases). The length of the CDR3 is 14 residues. Germline CDR1 SGHNT, CDR2 YYREEE (reference sequence). With 4 bases removed from V and 1 base from J, the gap between germline ends came to 11 bases. CDR3 sequence: CASSPRQTNTEAFF. CDR3 DNA: TGTGCCAGCAGCCCACGACAGACGAACACTGAAGCTTTCTTT.

Worth noting for this clone: This likely traces to a read error, being one base from a far larger clone. The chain links TRBV11-3 to TRBJ2-3; 10 bases map to TRBD1. Germline loops: CDR1 SGHNT, CDR2 YENEEA. The V segment lost 4 bases and the J segment 1 base; nucleotides outside the gene matches: 2. The CDR3 covers 15 residues. The CDR3 nucleotides are TGTGCCAGCAGCTCCGGGACAGGGGGCACAGATACGCAGTATTTT. This encodes CASSSGTGGTDTQYF.

The chain links TRBV5-5 to TRBJ2-5, with 9 positions matching TRBD2. The CDR3 is made up of 15 amino acids. Trimming cost V 0 bases and J 4 bases; bases outside gene matches: 4. The germline gives CDR1 SGHKS, CDR2 YYEKEE (reference sequence). Here the CDR3 DNA reads TGTGCCAGCAGCTTGGGCGGGAGGGCCAGAGAGACCCAGTACTTC. Amino acid sequence: CASSLGGRARETQYF.

This chain joins TRBV7-2 and TRBJ1-1; TRBD1 might be the D (6 bases). The CDR3 is 11 amino acids. V lost 3 bases and J 11 bases, leaving 10 bases between the germline ends. Germline CDR1 reads SGHTA; CDR2 reads FQGNSA. Written as DNA, the CDR3 is TGTGCCAGCAGCTTTAGGGGGGACGCTTTCTTT. Translating it yields CASSFRGDAFF. Full variable domain (remainder filled in from reference TRBV7-2 and TRBJ1-1): GAGVSQSPSNKVTEKGKDVELRCDPISGHTALYWYRQSLGQGLEFLIYFQGNSAPDKSGLPSDRFSAERTGGSVSTLTIQRTQQEDSAVYLCASSFRGDAFFGQGTRLTVV.

The chain employs TRBV6-1 and TRBJ2-5; TRBD1 agrees at 9 bases. The ends lost 2 bases at V and 4 bases at J; junction bases unmatched: 5. This CDR3 is built from 15 residues. CDR1 is MNHNS and CDR2 is SASEGT in the germline V gene. The CDR3 spells CASSEYRGLLETQYF. DNA for the CDR3: TGTGCCAGCAGTGAATACAGGGGGCTCTTAGAGACCCAGTACTTC.

V usage is TRBV19 and J usage is TRBJ1-4, with TRBD1 identical over 8 bases. V lost 6 bases and J lost 10; bases outside the gene matches: 13. The CDR3 covers 15 residues. In germline, CDR1 is LNHDA, CDR2 SQIVND (reference sequence). For the CDR3, the DNA is TGTGCCAGTAGCGCGATACAGGGGGTAGAGGGAAAACTGTTTTTT. This translates into CASSAIQGVEGKLFF.

This chain uses TRBV5-1 with TRBJ1-1, with D unresolved. CDR1 SGHRS and CDR2 YFSETQ come from the germline V gene. The CDR3 consists of 14 residues. The V gene lost 3 bases and the J gene lost 5 bases, with 14 bases spanning the gap. This CDR3 reads CASSSVSPGTEAFF. For the CDR3, the DNA is TGCGCCAGCAGCTCGGTTTCACCCGGGACTGAAGCTTTCTTT.

About this clone itself: Additional DNA sequences in this sample encode the identical CDR3. CDR3 region: CATSRGQGTYNEQFF. CDR3 DNA sequence: TGTGCCACCAGCAGGGGTCAGGGAACCTACAATGAGCAGTTCTTC. The V and J genes are TRBV15 and TRBJ2-1; D perhaps matches TRBD1 (5 bases). CDR1 is LNHNV, CDR2 YYDKDF, per germline (reference sequence). The CDR3 covers 15 residues. The germline V and J ends were trimmed by 3 bases and 2 bases, with 11 bases remaining between them.

The chain employs TRBV19 and TRBJ2-3; tentative D call: TRBD2 (6 bases). The CDR3 length is 16 residues. The V gene's germline CDR1 is LNHDA and CDR2 SQIVND (reference sequence). V was cut by 10 bases and J by 0 bases, with 20 bases left in between. The CDR3 nucleotides are TGTGCCACCCTGGGGCCACTAGCTGCTAGCACAGATACGCAGTATTTT. Translating gives CATLGPLAASTDTQYF.

The chain employs TRBV5-1 and TRBJ1-1, with TRBD1 as a possible D gene (5 bases). Germline V lookup: CDR1 SGHRS, CDR2 YFSETQ. The CDR3 has 14 amino acids. V gave up 4 bases and J gave up 1 base, with 11 bases separating them. The DNA for the CDR3 is TGCGCCAGCAGCCCTGGACACTCGAACACTGAAGCTTTCTTT. Translation: CASSPGHSNTEAFF.

The J gene is TRBJ2-2, the V gene TRBV5-1; 16 nucleotides align to TRBD2. The CDR3 has 19 amino acids. Germline V gives CDR1 SGHRS, CDR2 YFSETQ. V shed 4 bases and J 3 bases; nucleotides not matched to a gene: 9. In nucleotides, the CDR3 is TGCGCCAGCAGCCCAGGGACTAGCGGGGGGGCCTCGCACACCGGGGAGCTGTTTTTT. It specifies CASSPGTSGGASHTGELFF.

This clone was picked up many times. The rearrangement uses TRBV5-1 and TRBJ1-5; D perhaps matches TRBD1 (5 bases). Germline CDR1 is SGHRS and CDR2 is YFSETQ. The CDR3 sequence is 13 residues long. V lost 5 bases to trimming and J lost 6 bases, with 12 bases between them. The CDR3: CASRTREGQPQHF. The CDR3 DNA follows: TGCGCCAGCAGGACCAGGGAGGGTCAGCCCCAGCATTTT. Variable domain in full (rest from reference TRBV5-1 and TRBJ1-5): KAGVTQTPRYLIKTRGQQVTLSCSPISGHRSVSWYQQTPGQGLQFLFEYFSETQRNKGNFPGRFSGRQFSNSRSEMNVSTLELGDSALYLCASRTREGQPQHFGDGTRLSIL.

The gene calls are TRBV5-1 and TRBJ2-3; TRBD2 matches 10 bases. The junction had 5 bases not matched to a gene; V was cut back by 4 bases and J by 0 bases. The CDR3 totals 16 residues. The germline CDR1 and CDR2 sequences are SGHRS and YFSETQ. CDR3 sequence reads: CASSGGTSVSTDTQYF. The DNA of the CDR3 is TGCGCCAGCAGCGGGGGGACTAGCGTAAGCACAGATACGCAGTATTTT.